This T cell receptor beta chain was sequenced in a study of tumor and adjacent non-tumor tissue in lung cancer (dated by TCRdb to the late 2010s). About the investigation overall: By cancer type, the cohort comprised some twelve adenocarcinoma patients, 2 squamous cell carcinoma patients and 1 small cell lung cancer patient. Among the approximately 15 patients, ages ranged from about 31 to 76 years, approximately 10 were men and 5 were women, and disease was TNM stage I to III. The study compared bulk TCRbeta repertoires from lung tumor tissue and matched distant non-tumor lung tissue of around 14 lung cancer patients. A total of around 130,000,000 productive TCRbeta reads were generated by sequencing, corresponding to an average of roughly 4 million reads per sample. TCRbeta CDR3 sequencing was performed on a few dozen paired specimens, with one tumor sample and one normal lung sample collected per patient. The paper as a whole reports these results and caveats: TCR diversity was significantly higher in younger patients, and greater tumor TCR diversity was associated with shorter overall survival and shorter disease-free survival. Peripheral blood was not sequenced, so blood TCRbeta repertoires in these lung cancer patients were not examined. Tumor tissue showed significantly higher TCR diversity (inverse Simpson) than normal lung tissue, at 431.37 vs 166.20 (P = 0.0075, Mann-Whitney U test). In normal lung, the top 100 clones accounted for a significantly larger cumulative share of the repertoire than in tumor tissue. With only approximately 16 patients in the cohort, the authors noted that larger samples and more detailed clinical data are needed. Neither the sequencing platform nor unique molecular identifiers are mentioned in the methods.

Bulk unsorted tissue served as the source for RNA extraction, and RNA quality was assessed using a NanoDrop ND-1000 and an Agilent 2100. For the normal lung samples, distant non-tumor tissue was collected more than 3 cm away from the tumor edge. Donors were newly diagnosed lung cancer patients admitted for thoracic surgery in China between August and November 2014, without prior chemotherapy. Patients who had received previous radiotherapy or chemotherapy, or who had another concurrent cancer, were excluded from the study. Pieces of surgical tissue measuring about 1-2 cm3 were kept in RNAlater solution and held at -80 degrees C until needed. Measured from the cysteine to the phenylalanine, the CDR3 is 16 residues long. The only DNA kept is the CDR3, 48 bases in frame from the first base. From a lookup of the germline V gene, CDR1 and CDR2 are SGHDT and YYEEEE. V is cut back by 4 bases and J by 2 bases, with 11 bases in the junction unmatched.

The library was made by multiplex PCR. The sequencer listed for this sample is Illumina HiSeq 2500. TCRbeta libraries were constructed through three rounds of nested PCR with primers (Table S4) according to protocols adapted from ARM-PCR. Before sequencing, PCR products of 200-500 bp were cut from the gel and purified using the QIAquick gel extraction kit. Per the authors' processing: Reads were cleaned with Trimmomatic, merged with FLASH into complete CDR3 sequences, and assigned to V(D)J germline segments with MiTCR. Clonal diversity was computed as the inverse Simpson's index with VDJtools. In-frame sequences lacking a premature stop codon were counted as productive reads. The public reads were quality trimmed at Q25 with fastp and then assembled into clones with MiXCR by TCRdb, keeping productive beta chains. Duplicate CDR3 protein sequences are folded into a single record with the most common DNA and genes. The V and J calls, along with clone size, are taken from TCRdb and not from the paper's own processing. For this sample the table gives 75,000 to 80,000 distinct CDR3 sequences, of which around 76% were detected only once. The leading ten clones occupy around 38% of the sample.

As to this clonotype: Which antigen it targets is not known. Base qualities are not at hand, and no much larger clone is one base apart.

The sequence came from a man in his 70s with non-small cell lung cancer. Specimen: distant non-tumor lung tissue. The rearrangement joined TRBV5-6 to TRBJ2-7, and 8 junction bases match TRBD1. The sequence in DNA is TGTGCCAGCAGCGTCGTTGTCAGGGACAGGACCTACGAGCAGTACTTC. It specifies CASSVVVRDRTYEQYF.